This entry lists 27 T cell receptor beta chains sequenced from one sample in a study of beta chain features in type 1 diabetes (dated by TCRdb to 2016 to 2018). The method behind the library was the immunoSEQ multiplex PCR assay. All of the isolated RNA was reverse transcribed with the High Capacity cDNA Reverse Transcription Kit, so expressed TCRB transcripts were sequenced. TCRdb obtained this table from immuneACCESS and retained in-frame rearrangements with V and J assigned. These tables miss some clones; where compared with another copy, unresolved V genes account for less than half of the shortfall, and the remainder is unexplained. In this sample the table shows some 160,000 clones, approximately 9.9% of which occur a single time. The ten most abundant clones make up around 2.5% of the sample. Sequencing was carried out using central memory CD4+ T cells from blood. Receptor source: a woman aged 18-35 years in good health.

This clone was counted a few times. The chain has TRBV25-1 and TRBJ1-2; 9 bases align to TRBD1. This CDR3 has 16 residues. The junction had 11 bases not matched to a gene; V was cut back by 5 bases and J by 4 bases. CDR1 and CDR2 (germline): MGHDK, SYGVNS. This chain's CDR3 is CASSFEQGAIVYGYTF. CDR3 bases: TGTGCCAGCAGTTTTGAACAGGGGGCAATTGTCTATGGCTACACCTTC.

The V call is TRBV29-1, the J call TRBJ1-1; D gene unclear. V gave up 6 bases and J gave up 2 bases, with 16 bases separating them. The CDR3 is 14 residues long. Germline V lookup: CDR1 SQVTM, CDR2 ANQGSEA. This chain's CDR3 is CSVTVGQANTEAFF. The DNA of the CDR3 is TGCAGCGTCACCGTAGGTCAGGCCAACACTGAAGCTTTCTTT.

This clone appeared many times. This sequence joins TRBV7-9 and TRBJ2-5; maybe TRBD2 (6 bases). Germline V gene sequence: CDR1 SEHNR, CDR2 FQNEAQ (reference sequence). V lost 7 bases to trimming and J lost 0 bases, with 24 bases between them. The length of the CDR3 is 18 residues. CDR3 region: CASTPRRVGEQYQETQYF. CDR3 DNA sequence: TGTGCCAGCACCCCTCGGAGGGTCGGTGAACAATACCAAGAGACCCAGTACTTC. The full variable domain, rest sourced from reference TRBV7-9 and TRBJ2-5, is DTGVSQNPRHKITKRGQNVTFRCDPISEHNRLYWYRQTLGQGPEFLTYFQNEAQLEKSRLLSDRFSAERPKGSFSTLEIQRTEQGDSAMYLCASTPRRVGEQYQETQYFGPGTRLLVL.

The chain combines TRBV4-1 with TRBJ2-7; TRBD2 is a possible D gene (5 bases). The CDR3 consists of 15 residues. Germline values: CDR1 MGHRA, CDR2 YSYEKL. V was pared by 1 base and J by 4 bases, with 14 bases between. The CDR3 DNA reads TGCGCCAGCAGCCAAGGTCCGGGGTCGCAGTACGAGCAGTACTTC. It specifies CASSQGPGSQYEQYF.

This clone was seen more than once but under ten times. The rearrangement links TRBV7-2 to TRBJ1-5, with 9 positions matching TRBD1. With V trimmed by 5 bases and J by 6 bases, 8 bases remained unmatched. The CDR3 totals 15 residues. CDR1 SGHTA and CDR2 FQGNSA come from the germline V gene. The CDR3 reads CASSRGQGMVQPQHF. The CDR3 DNA is TGTGCCAGCAGCCGGGGACAGGGAATGGTTCAGCCCCAGCATTTT.

This sequence joins TRBV6-1 and TRBJ2-7; 8 bases line up with TRBD2. The CDR3 totals 14 residues. CDR1 is MNHNS and CDR2 is SASEGT in the germline V gene. V was pared by 6 bases and J by 6 bases, with 10 bases of the junction left unmatched. The CDR3 coding sequence is TGTGCCAGCAGGAATAGCGGGAACCCCCTCGAGCAGTACTTC. Its translation is CASRNSGNPLEQYF.

Concerning this clone: Other DNA sequences within the sample encode an identical CDR3. The V call is TRBV14, the J call TRBJ1-1; D unresolved. The CDR3 consists of 14 residues. CDR1 and CDR2 (germline): SGHDN, FVKESK. V lost 0 bases and J lost 1, with 6 bases in between. In nucleotides, the CDR3 is TGTGCCAGCAGCCAAGAAGCGGGGAACACTGAAGCTTTCTTT. This encodes CASSQEAGNTEAFF.

The V and J genes are TRBV5-4 and TRBJ2-2, with 10 bases lining up with TRBD1. Germline CDR1 is SGHNT and CDR2 is YYREEE (reference sequence). This CDR3 is built from 17 residues. The junction had 6 bases not matched to a gene; V was cut back by 3 bases and J by 1 base. The chain's CDR3 is CASSSMTGGLNTGELFF. The CDR3 DNA reads TGTGCCAGCAGCTCCATGACAGGGGGCTTGAACACCGGGGAGCTGTTTTTT.

This clone showed up just a few times. V is TRBV7-2 and J is TRBJ2-3; 7 bases are a match to TRBD2. Germline loops: CDR1 SGHTA, CDR2 FQGNSA. V was pared by 3 bases and J by 0 bases, with 0 bases of the junction left unmatched. The CDR3 has 14 residues. The CDR3 is CASSFSGSTDTQYF. The CDR3 nucleotides are TGTGCCAGCAGCTTTAGCGGGAGCACAGATACGCAGTATTTT.

The V call is TRBV2, the J call TRBJ2-5; D gene unclear. The germline gives CDR1 SNHLY, CDR2 FYNNEI. V lost 10 bases, J lost 2 bases, and 8 bases lay in between. This CDR3 contains 11 residues. The CDR3 bases are TGTGCCACCCAGGAACAAGAGACCCAGTACTTC. This encodes CATQEQETQYF.

This clone was counted a few times. This chain links TRBV2 with TRBJ2-3; 7 nucleotides line up with TRBD2. The CDR3 totals 15 residues. Germline trimming cut 10 bases from V and 1 base from J; bases unmatched to any gene: 11. Germline V gives CDR1 SNHLY, CDR2 FYNNEI. The CDR3 region has the DNA TGTGCCATCCCGAAAGGGGCGGGAGGCACAGATACGCAGTATTTT. It yields the protein CAIPKGAGGTDTQYF. The full variable domain, rest sourced from reference TRBV2 and TRBJ2-3, is EPEVTQTPSHQVTQMGQEVILRCVPISNHLYFYWYRQILGQKVEFLVSFYNNEISEKSEIFDDQFSVERPDGSNFTLKIRSTKLEDSAMYFCAIPKGAGGTDTQYFGPGTRLTVL.

The sample holds a few counts of this clone. This chain uses TRBV5-6 with TRBJ1-5, with 9 bases that match TRBD1. The ends lost 5 bases at V and 13 bases at J; junction bases unmatched: 7. This CDR3 contains 12 residues. Per the germline V gene, CDR1 is SGHDT and CDR2 is YYEEEE. The DNA of the CDR3 is TGTGCCAGCAGTGTGGACAGGGGAAGTCAGCATTTT. This gives the protein CASSVDRGSQHF.

This clone appeared a few times. The J gene is TRBJ2-7, the V gene TRBV30; TRBD2 aligns across 8 bases. This CDR3 has 13 residues. CDR1 is GTSNPN and CDR2 is SVGIG in the germline V gene (reference sequence). The junction had 6 bases not matched to a gene; V was cut back by 0 bases and J by 8 bases. This CDR3 reads CAWSVGSGIKQYF. In DNA form, the CDR3 reads TGTGCCTGGAGTGTAGGTAGCGGGATCAAGCAGTACTTC.

J is TRBJ2-3 and V is TRBV7-9; the D is unclear. The germline V gene encodes CDR1 SEHNR and CDR2 FQNEAQ (reference sequence). With 1 base removed from V and 3 bases from J, the gap between germline ends came to 11 bases. This CDR3 is 15 amino acids long. Here the CDR3 DNA reads TGTGCCAGCAGCTTAGGATCGAGCATGACAGATACGCAGTATTTT. Protein sequence: CASSLGSSMTDTQYF.

This rearrangement joins TRBV28 to TRBJ1-6, with TRBD1 matching 8 bases. The CDR3 consists of 18 residues. Unmatched junction bases numbered 12, after V lost 2 bases and J lost 6 bases. Germline lookup yields CDR1 MDHEN and CDR2 SYDVKM. This CDR3 reads CASSLGQGAFGSNSPLHF. CDR3 sequence (DNA): TGTGCCAGCAGTTTAGGGCAGGGGGCGTTTGGAAGTAATTCACCCCTCCACTTT.

The chain combines TRBV11-2 with TRBJ2-7, with 10 nucleotides matching TRBD2. V lost 3 bases, J lost 0 bases, and 5 bases stayed unmatched. Germline CDR1 reads SGHAT; CDR2 reads FQNNGV. The CDR3 spans 16 residues. The CDR3 here is CASSFSSGGLSYEQYF. The CDR3 DNA is TGTGCCAGCAGCTTCTCTAGCGGGGGCCTCTCCTACGAGCAGTACTTC.

CDR3 sequence (DNA): TGTGCCAGCAGTGCGTCTAGCGGGAGGAACCCAGGTTGGACCCAGTACTTC. This translates into CASSASSGRNPGWTQYF. V usage is TRBV6-1 and J usage is TRBJ2-5; 11 positions match TRBD2. The CDR3 length is 17 residues. The germline gives CDR1 MNHNS, CDR2 SASEGT. Trimming at V came to 4 bases and at J to 7 bases, leaving 14 bases not matched to a gene.

The chain uses TRBV29-1 and TRBJ2-3, with D possibly being TRBD2 (6 bases). Trimming removed 4 bases from V and 4 bases from J, with 12 bases in between. The germline gives CDR1 SQVTM, CDR2 ANQGSEA. The CDR3 is 13 residues long. The CDR3 spells CSVGASAPDTQYF. The DNA of the CDR3 is TGCAGCGTTGGGGCTAGCGCCCCAGATACGCAGTATTTT.

This clone has a handful of counts. J is TRBJ2-2 and V is TRBV2; D is unclear. Germline V gene data show CDR1 as SNHLY and CDR2 as FYNNEI. The CDR3 contains 14 residues. The ends were cut back, 5 bases at V and 5 bases at J, with 12 bases in the middle. The CDR3 loop reads CASSPAVGTGELFF. Here the CDR3 DNA reads TGTGCCAGCAGTCCGGCGGTTGGAACCGGGGAGCTGTTTTTT.

Only a few counts were recorded for this clone. The CDR3 nucleotides read TGCGCCAGCAGCTCGCAGGTGGTACCTCAAGAGACCCAGTACTTC. Encoded protein: CASSSQVVPQETQYF. The chain joins TRBV5-1 to TRBJ2-5; the D is unclear. The V end was cut by 3 bases, the J end by 2 bases, with 14 bases between. CDR3 size: 15 residues. From germline, CDR1 is SGHRS and CDR2 YFSETQ.

CDR3 protein: CAWEGQPGTEAFF. In DNA, the CDR3 is TGTGCCTGGGAAGGACAGCCAGGGACTGAAGCTTTCTTT. The gene calls are TRBV30 and TRBJ1-1, with D maybe TRBD1 (6 bases). With 5 bases removed from V and 5 bases from J, the gap between germline ends came to 15 bases. Germline V gives CDR1 GTSNPN, CDR2 SVGIG (reference sequence). CDR3 length equals 13 residues.

The chain carries TRBV10-2 and TRBJ2-5; a weak D match, TRBD1 (6 bases). With 2 bases removed from V and 5 bases from J, the gap between germline ends came to 12 bases. Germline V lookup: CDR1 WSHSY, CDR2 SAAADI. The CDR3 sequence is 14 residues long. CDR3 residues: CASSEPGVGETQYF. As DNA, the CDR3 is TGCGCCAGCAGTGAGCCAGGGGTAGGGGAGACCCAGTACTTC.

This clone was seen only a few times. The chain links TRBV9 to TRBJ1-2; 8 nucleotides agree with TRBD1. There are 13 residues in the CDR3. Germline V CDR1 and CDR2: SGDLS, YYNGEE. The junction had 8 bases not matched to a gene; V was cut back by 5 bases and J by 8 bases. CDR3: CASSPQGARGYTF. The DNA of the CDR3 is TGTGCCAGCAGTCCCCAGGGGGCGAGGGGCTACACCTTC.

This CDR3 reads CASSPGQGHTDTQYF. The CDR3 coding sequence is TGCGCCAGCAGCCCGGGACAGGGGCACACAGATACGCAGTATTTT. The chain employs TRBV4-3 and TRBJ2-3, with 10 bases identical to TRBD1. Losses at the gene ends were 4 bases for V and 2 bases for J; bases not matched to a gene: 3. The germline V gene has CDR1 LGHNA and CDR2 YSLEER. There are 15 residues in the CDR3.

In this sample, this clone turned up a few times. This chain joins TRBV18 and TRBJ1-1; D is unresolved. V was clipped by 4 bases and J by 2 bases, with 14 bases between them. CDR3 length: 15 amino acids. The germline gives CDR1 KGHSH, CDR2 LQKENI. The CDR3 loop reads CASSLRTDSNTEAFF. In DNA form, the CDR3 reads TGTGCCAGCTCACTACGTACAGATAGTAACACTGAAGCTTTCTTT.

The CDR3 DNA follows: TGTGCCAGCAGCCACTCGACAGAGACAAAGGAAAAACTGTTTTTT. Translation gives CASSHSTETKEKLFF. This chain uses TRBV13 with TRBJ1-4; a possible D gene is TRBD1 (5 bases). V shed 5 bases and J shed 8 bases, with 18 bases lying between them. The CDR3 is 15 amino acids. Germline V CDR1 and CDR2: PRHDT, FYEKMQ (reference sequence). The variable domain in full, with the rest retrieved from reference TRBV13 and TRBJ1-4, is AAGVIQSPRHLIKEKRETATLKCYPIPRHDTVYWYQQGPGQDPQFLISFYEKMQSDKGSIPDRFSAQQFSDYHSELNMSSLELGDSALYFCASSHSTETKEKLFFGSGTQLSVL.

This clone was recorded at least ten times. The rearrangement joins TRBV15 to TRBJ1-2; a weak D match, TRBD1 (6 bases). Germline V lookup: CDR1 LNHNV, CDR2 YYDKDF (reference sequence). The V end lost 4 bases, the J end lost 6 bases, and 15 bases lay between the germline ends. CDR3 size: 14 residues. The CDR3 sequence: CATSTRLTGDGYTF. The CDR3 nucleotides read TGTGCCACCAGCACCAGACTGACAGGAGATGGCTACACCTTC.